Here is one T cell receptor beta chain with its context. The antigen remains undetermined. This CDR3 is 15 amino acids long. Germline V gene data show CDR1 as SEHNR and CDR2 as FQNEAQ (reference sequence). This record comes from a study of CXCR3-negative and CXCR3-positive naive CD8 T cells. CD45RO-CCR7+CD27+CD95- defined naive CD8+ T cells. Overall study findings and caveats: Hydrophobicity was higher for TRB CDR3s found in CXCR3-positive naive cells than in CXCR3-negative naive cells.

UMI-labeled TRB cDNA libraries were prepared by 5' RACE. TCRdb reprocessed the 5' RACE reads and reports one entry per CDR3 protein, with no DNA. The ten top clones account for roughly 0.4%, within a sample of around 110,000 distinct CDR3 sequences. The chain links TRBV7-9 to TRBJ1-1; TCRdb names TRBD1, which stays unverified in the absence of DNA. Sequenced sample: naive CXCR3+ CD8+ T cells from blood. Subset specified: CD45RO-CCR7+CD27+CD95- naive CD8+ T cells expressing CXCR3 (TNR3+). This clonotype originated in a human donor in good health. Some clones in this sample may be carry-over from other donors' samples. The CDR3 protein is CASSVLEGAHTEAFF.